The clone carrying this T cell receptor (beta chain) was observed a handful of times. The data originate from a study of T-cell reconstitution after alpha-beta-depleted transplantation in children. Unique molecular identifiers were incorporated during preparation of the TCRbeta library. From the PCR reads, TCRdb called clonotypes with MiXCR, one entry per CDR3 protein. The sample carries some 280,000 distinct CDR3 sequences, 9.9% recorded once. The CDR3 contains 13 residues. V was clipped by 5 bases and J by 5 bases, with 13 bases between them. The V gene's germline CDR1 is SGHVS and CDR2 FNYEAQ. This TCR derives from a human donor who donated a stem cell graft to a child with SCID. V usage is TRBV7-6 and J usage is TRBJ2-7; D is unresolved. The source material was PBMCs from the stem cell graft donor, sampled from the stem cell graft. Here the CDR3 DNA reads TGTGCCAGCAGCCGGACCCTAAGCCACGAGCAGTACTTC. Its protein is CASSRTLSHEQYF.